Described below is a single T cell receptor (beta chain) sequence and its context. As to treatment: 15 to 20 received Ad26.COV2.S at low or high dose, single or two shots; roughly five received placebo; per-sample allocation not given. Day 63 after the first vaccine or placebo injection was the time point for sampling. The V end lost 5 bases, the J end lost 8 bases, and 9 bases lay between the germline ends. Looked up from germline, CDR1 is MNHEY and CDR2 is SMNVEV (reference sequence). This CDR3 is built from 11 residues. Method: immunoSEQ multiplex PCR; TCRdb's copy keeps in-frame clones and lacks some. The sample records hundreds of thousands of clones, 80% to 90% being singletons. This entry comes from a study of Ad26.COV2.S vaccination and SARS-CoV-2 variants.

The TCR was taken from a person aged 18 to 59 who received the Ad26.COV2.S COVID-19 vaccine or a placebo. The V call is TRBV27, the J call TRBJ1-2; a weak D match, TRBD1 (6 bases). The sample consisted of peripheral blood, taken in a trial of Ad26.COV2.S vaccine versus placebo. In DNA form, the CDR3 reads TGTGCCAGCAGTCAGGGGCAAGGCTACACCTTC. Amino acids: CASSQGQGYTF.